This T cell receptor beta chain was captured by sequencing in a study of HIV-infected patients and healthy controls. Whole blood was used without fractionation, so all unsorted peripheral T cells were included. Reverse transcription used about 510 ng RNA and constant-region primers for alpha and beta. Each of the alpha and beta chains got its own library through chain-specific third strand synthesis with indices. MiXCR, applied by TCRdb to the 5' RACE reads, yields one record per CDR3 protein. The repertoire holds more than 4,500 distinct CDR3 sequences, with roughly 10% as singletons. V was pared by 6 bases and J by 2 bases, with 12 bases between. CDR1 is MNHEY, CDR2 SMNVEV, per germline (reference sequence). The CDR3 is made up of 14 amino acids. Findings and limits, study-wide: HIV-infected repertoires had significantly higher mean Gini indices than controls, possibly reflecting oligoclonality.

By its share, this clonotype is large. The antigen is undetermined. The chain links TRBV27 to TRBJ2-3; D possibly corresponds to TRBD2 (6 bases). This clonotype originated in an adult with HIV infection. The sample in question was blood, obtained before antiretroviral therapy. The DNA for the CDR3 is TGTGCCAGCAGGGTAGGCGGGGTCACAGATACGCAGTATTTT. Protein product: CASRVGGVTDTQYF.